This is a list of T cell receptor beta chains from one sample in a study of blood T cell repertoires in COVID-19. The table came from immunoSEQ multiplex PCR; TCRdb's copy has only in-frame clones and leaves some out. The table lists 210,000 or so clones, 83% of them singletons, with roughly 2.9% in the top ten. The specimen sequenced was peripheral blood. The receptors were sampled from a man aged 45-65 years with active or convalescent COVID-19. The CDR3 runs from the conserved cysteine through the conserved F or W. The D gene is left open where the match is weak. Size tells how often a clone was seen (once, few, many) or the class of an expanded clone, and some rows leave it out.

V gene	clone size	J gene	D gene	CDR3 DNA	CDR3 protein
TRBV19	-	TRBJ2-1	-	TGTGCCAGTAGAGCGACGTACTACAATGAGCAGTTCTTC	CASRATYYNEQFF
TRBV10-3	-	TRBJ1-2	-	TGTGCCATCAGTGACGGAGGTCGCTATGGCTACACCTTC	CAISDGGRYGYTF
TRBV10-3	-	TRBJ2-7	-	TGTGCCGCGTCGGGGGGCGGAGGGTCCTACGAGCAGTACTTC	CAASGGGGSYEQYF
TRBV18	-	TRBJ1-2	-	TGTGCCAGCTCACCTGGGACAAGGGATGGCTACACCTTC	CASSPGTRDGYTF
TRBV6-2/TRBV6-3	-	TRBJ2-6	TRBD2	TGTGCCAGCAGTCCACGACTAGCGGGGCCCGCTGGGGCCAACGTCCTGACTTTC	CASSPRLAGPAGANVLTF
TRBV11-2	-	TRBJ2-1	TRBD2	TGTGCCAGCAGCTTAGGAGCGGGGGGGAGGAATGAGCAGTTCTTC	CASSLGAGGRNEQFF
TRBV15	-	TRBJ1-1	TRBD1	TGTGCCACCAGCAGGAAGACTAACAGGGGGAGGCCTGAAGCTTTCTTT	CATSRKTNRGRPEAFF
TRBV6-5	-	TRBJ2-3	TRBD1	TGTGCCAGTAAACAGGGGGCGGTAGATACGCAGTATTTT	CASKQGAVDTQYF
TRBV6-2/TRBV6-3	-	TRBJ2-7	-	TGTGCCAGCAGTTACGAGTACGAGCAGTACTTC	CASSYEYEQYF
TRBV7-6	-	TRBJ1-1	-	TGTGCCAGCAGCTTACAGGGGCTCATGAACACTGAAGCTTTCTTT	CASSLQGLMNTEAFF
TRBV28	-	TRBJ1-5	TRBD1	TGTGCCAGCAGTCCCCGGCGGACAGGGAGAAGGGGCAATCAGCCCCAGCATTTT	CASSPRRTGRRGNQPQHF
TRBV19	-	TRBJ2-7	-	TGTGCCAGTAGTATAGCGCTAGATGTTTACGAGCAGTACTTC	CASSIALDVYEQYF
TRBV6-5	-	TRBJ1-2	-	TGTGCCAGCAGTTACTCACGGGGGGGAGGTGGCTACACCTTC	CASSYSRGGGGYTF
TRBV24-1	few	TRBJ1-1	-	TGTGCCATCCAGGGTTGGGAGAACACTGAAGCTTTCTTT	CAIQGWENTEAFF
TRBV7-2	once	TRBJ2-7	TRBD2	TGTGCCAGCAGCTTACGGCGGGAGCCCTCCGAGCAGTACTTC	CASSLRREPSEQYF
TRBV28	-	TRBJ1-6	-	TGTGCCAGCAGGACAGGATCCTATAATTCACCCCTCCACTTT	CASRTGSYNSPLHF
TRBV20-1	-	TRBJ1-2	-	TGCAGTGCTAGCAGGGTTGAAGGCTACACCTTC	CSASRVEGYTF
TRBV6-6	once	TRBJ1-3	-	TGTGCCAGCAGTTCCGGGTCCTCTGGAAACACCATATATTTT	CASSSGSSGNTIYF
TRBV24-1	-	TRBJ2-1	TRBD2	TGTGCCACCAGTGATTTGCGTAGCGGGACGGGCAATGAGCAGTTCTTC	CATSDLRSGTGNEQFF
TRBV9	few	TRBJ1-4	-	TGTGCCAGCAGCGTAGACCCCGGGAGAAATGAAAAACTGTTTTTT	CASSVDPGRNEKLFF
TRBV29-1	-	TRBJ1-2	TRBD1	TGCAGCGTTACCCGGGACAGCGACTCCGGGGGCTTC	CSVTRDSDSGGF
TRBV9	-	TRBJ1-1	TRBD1	TGTGCCAGCAGCGTTACAGGGGGCATCACTGAAGCTTTCTTT	CASSVTGGITEAFF
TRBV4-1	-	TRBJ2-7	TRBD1	TGCGCCAGCAGGACTGGACAGGGGCCGGTATACGAGCAGTACTTC	CASRTGQGPVYEQYF
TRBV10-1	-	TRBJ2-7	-	TGCGCCAGCAGTGAGTACCGGGATTCCTACGAGCAGTACTTC	CASSEYRDSYEQYF
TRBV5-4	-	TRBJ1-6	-	TGTGCCAGCAGCTTGAGGGGGATTAGGTCCGGAAGATATAATTCACCCCTCCACTTT	CASSLRGIRSGRYNSPLHF
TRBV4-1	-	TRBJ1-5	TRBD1	TGCGCCAGCAGCCAGGGGACAGGGTGGGAGAATCAGCCCCAGCATTTT	CASSQGTGWENQPQHF
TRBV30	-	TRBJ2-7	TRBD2	TGTGCCTGGAGTAGGTGGGCTAGCGGGAGCAGTTACGAGCAGTACTTC	CAWSRWASGSSYEQYF